The 10 T cell receptor beta chains reported below all come from one sample, sequenced in a study of T-cell reconstitution after alpha-beta-depleted transplantation in children. Molecular barcoding with unique molecular identifiers was used for the TCRbeta library. TCRdb re-called the PCR reads through MiXCR, storing one row per CDR3 protein. Seen here are almost 500,000 distinct CDR3 sequences, under 15% observed once, and the top ten hold around 5.6%. This material consisted of PBMCs from the stem cell graft donor, taken from the stem cell graft. Receptors were obtained from a human donor who donated a stem cell graft to a child with combined immunodeficiency.

This clonotype occurred many times. This sequence joins TRBV6-5 and TRBJ2-7; tentative D call: TRBD1 (8 bases). Germline assignment: CDR1 MNHEY and CDR2 SVGAGI. The CDR3 has 16 residues. Trimming left V 6 bases short and J 1 base short, with 19 bases between. CDR3 in DNA: TGTGCCAGCAGCCCTCTACAGGGGGGGAGTTCCTACGAGCAGTACTTC. Protein sequence: CASSPLQGGSSYEQYF.

A word on this clonotype: With a much larger clone just one base away, this may be a read error. J is TRBJ1-5 and V is TRBV4-2, with D hard to call. The ends were cut back, 0 bases at V and 9 bases at J, with 15 bases in the middle. The germline V gene encodes CDR1 LGHNA and CDR2 YNFKEQ. The CDR3 extends over 15 amino acids. The CDR3 DNA follows: TGTGCCAGCAGCCAAGATTTGGCGGTTGGACGGCCCCAGCATTTT. It is translated as CASSQDLAVGRPQHF.

The chain has TRBV20-1 and TRBJ2-7; 13 nucleotides line up with TRBD2. Trimming took 0 bases from V and 1 from J; bases not matched to a gene: 6. The CDR3 is 17 amino acids. Germline V gene data show CDR1 as DFQATT and CDR2 as SNEGSKA (reference sequence). CDR3 bases: TGCAGTGCTAGAGATCCACTAGCGGGAGGGGGTTCCTACGAGCAGTACTTC. Its translation: CSARDPLAGGGSYEQYF.

This clonotype appeared many times. The chain links TRBV6-1 to TRBJ2-3, with D possibly matching TRBD2 (5 bases). CDR3 length: 15 amino acids. The V end was cut by 6 bases, the J end by 2 bases, with 15 bases between. CDR1 is MNHNS, CDR2 SASEGT, per germline. CDR3 protein: CASRDRGEDTDTQYF. CDR3 nucleotides: TGTGCCAGCAGGGACCGGGGTGAGGACACAGATACGCAGTATTTT.

This chain uses TRBV6-5 with TRBJ2-2; 9 bases align to TRBD2. Per the germline V gene, CDR1 is MNHEY and CDR2 is SVGAGI. The CDR3 totals 15 residues. V trimming: 2 bases; J trimming: 6 bases; junction bases outside the gene matches: 4. The CDR3 loop reads CASSYVAGAAGELFF. The CDR3 nucleotides read TGTGCCAGCAGTTACGTAGCGGGGGCGGCCGGGGAGCTGTTTTTT.

This clonotype was detected many times. This chain links TRBV4-2 with TRBJ2-7; a possible D gene is TRBD1 (6 bases). The CDR3 is 16 amino acids. CDR1 is LGHNA and CDR2 is YNFKEQ in the germline V gene. With 0 bases removed from V and 2 bases from J, the gap between germline ends came to 14 bases. CDR3 protein: CASSQDETGVTYEQYF. The CDR3 DNA reads as TGTGCCAGCAGCCAAGATGAGACAGGCGTAACCTACGAGCAGTACTTC.

The chain combines TRBV5-1 with TRBJ2-1, with TRBD2 identical over 14 bases. The CDR3 runs to 17 residues. Trimming removed 4 bases from V and 3 bases from J; junction bases left unmatched: 6. Per the germline V gene, CDR1 is SGHRS and CDR2 is YFSETQ. CDR3 residues: CASSRGLAGDLYNEQFF. In DNA, the CDR3 is TGCGCCAGCAGCCGGGGACTAGCGGGGGACCTCTACAATGAGCAGTTCTTC.

This clonotype was recorded many times. The rearrangement links TRBV9 to TRBJ2-1, with 11 bases that match TRBD2. The CDR3 consists of 17 residues. The junction had 7 bases not matched to a gene; V was cut back by 3 bases and J by 2 bases. CDR1 is SGDLS, CDR2 YYNGEE, per germline. CDR3 coding DNA: TGTGCCAGCAGCGACCCCCTTAGCGGGAGGGCCTACAATGAGCAGTTCTTC. This codes for CASSDPLSGRAYNEQFF.

This clonotype showed up many times. The genes are TRBV20-1 and TRBJ2-7, with D perhaps TRBD1 (6 bases). The germline gives CDR1 DFQATT, CDR2 SNEGSKA (reference sequence). The V and J ends lost 6 bases and 0 bases respectively, with 15 bases between them. The CDR3 covers 14 residues. The CDR3, as DNA: TGCAGTGCACGAGGGGGACACCTCTCCTACGAGCAGTACTTC. Protein: CSARGGHLSYEQYF.

This clonotype was seen only a few times. The rearrangement links TRBV12-3 or TRBV12-4 to TRBJ2-3; 9 bases agree with TRBD1. The J segment lost 4 bases and the V segment lost 3 bases, leaving 8 bases of the junction unmatched. The CDR3 consists of 16 residues. This CDR3 reads CASSFPPGTGPDTQYF. DNA for the CDR3: TGTGCCAGCAGTTTTCCGCCCGGGACAGGGCCAGATACGCAGTATTTT.